The 24 T cell receptor beta chains in this list originate from one sample, sequenced in a study of cytomegalovirus exposure and HLA in healthy donors. Assay used: immunoSEQ multiplex PCR; TCRdb lists only in-frame clones, some missing. The table shows 55,000 to 65,000 clones, with approximately 96% occurring only once. Sample: PBMCs. All receptors come from a man between 18 and 29 years old in good health and CMV-seronegative.

The chain couples TRBV5-3 to TRBJ2-3; 7 bases fit TRBD2. TRBV5-3 is annotated as an ORF whose role is uncertain. Unmatched junction bases numbered 7, after V lost 1 base and J lost 2 bases. CDR3 size: 16 residues. The chain's CDR3 is CARSLRDYTHTDTQYF. For the CDR3, the DNA is TGTGCCAGAAGCTTGAGGGACTACACCCACACAGATACGCAGTATTTT.

The chain couples TRBV27 to TRBJ2-7; 9 nucleotides match TRBD1. Germline V lookup: CDR1 MNHEY, CDR2 SMNVEV (reference sequence). Trimming removed 5 bases from V and 4 bases from J; junction bases left unmatched: 6. The CDR3 sequence is 14 residues long. The CDR3 DNA reads as TGTGCCAGCAGTATTGAGACAGGGGGGTACGAGCAGTACTTC. Translated: CASSIETGGYEQYF.

This chain connects TRBV2 to TRBJ2-1; 7 bases fit TRBD1. The V segment lost 3 bases and the J segment 7 bases; nucleotides outside the gene matches: 9. Germline CDR1 is SNHLY and CDR2 is FYNNEI. This CDR3 region has 15 residues. The CDR3 nucleotides are TGTGCCAGCAGTGACGAAGTGGCAGGGGGAAATGAGCAGTTCTTC. Its translation is CASSDEVAGGNEQFF.

The chain has TRBV7-2 and TRBJ2-3, with D tentatively TRBD2 (6 bases). CDR3 length: 14 residues. V was trimmed by 1 base and J by 2 bases, leaving 7 bases between them. Germline lookup yields CDR1 SGHTA and CDR2 FQGNSA. CDR3 bases: TGTGCCAGCAGCTTAGTAGCGGACACAGATACGCAGTATTTT. Protein: CASSLVADTDTQYF.

The chain uses TRBV27 and TRBJ1-2; 7 bases match TRBD1. Germline V gives CDR1 MNHEY, CDR2 SMNVEV (reference sequence). The CDR3 is 14 amino acids. Losses at the gene ends were 1 base for V and 8 bases for J; bases not matched to a gene: 7. The DNA of the CDR3 is TGTGCCAGCAGTTTATACAGGGGCGAAGGGGGCTACACCTTC. Residues: CASSLYRGEGGYTF.

This chain connects TRBV27 to TRBJ2-3; D remains ambiguous. The V gene lost 3 bases and the J gene lost 0 bases, with 4 bases spanning the gap. The CDR3 spans 13 residues. Germline values: CDR1 MNHEY, CDR2 SMNVEV (reference sequence). This chain's CDR3 is CASSLSSTDTQYF. In nucleotides, the CDR3 is TGTGCCAGCAGTTTGTCTAGCACAGATACGCAGTATTTT.

CDR3: CASSPGQGHYEQYF. CDR3 DNA: TGTGCCAGCAGTCCGGGACAGGGGCATTACGAGCAGTACTTC. The chain couples TRBV28 to TRBJ2-7, with 10 nucleotides matching TRBD1. Germline V gives CDR1 MDHEN, CDR2 SYDVKM. The CDR3 totals 14 residues. Trimming took 5 bases from V and 4 from J; bases not matched to a gene: 5.

The rearrangement joins TRBV30 to TRBJ2-7, with TRBD1 matching 8 bases. Trimming cost V 2 bases and J 3 bases; bases outside gene matches: 6. Germline values: CDR1 GTSNPN, CDR2 SVGIG (reference sequence). The CDR3 loop spans 14 amino acids. CDR3 DNA sequence: TGTGCCTGGAGTTCGGGACAGGCGGACTACGAGCAGTACTTC. Protein product: CAWSSGQADYEQYF.

The gene calls are TRBV7-9 and TRBJ2-1; 11 bases agree with TRBD2. The CDR3 is made up of 16 amino acids. Germline V gene sequence: CDR1 SEHNR, CDR2 FQNEAQ (reference sequence). Trimming removed 3 bases from V and 5 bases from J; junction bases left unmatched: 6. The CDR3 is CASSFSSGRQNNEQFF. DNA for the CDR3: TGTGCCAGCAGCTTCTCTAGCGGGAGGCAGAACAATGAGCAGTTCTTC.

The V and J genes are TRBV25-1 and TRBJ1-1, with TRBD1 identical over 9 bases. Germline CDR1 and CDR2: MGHDK and SYGVNS. With V trimmed by 4 bases and J by 6 bases, 6 bases remained unmatched. The CDR3 length is 14 residues. CDR3 in DNA: TGTGCCAGCAGTGCTACAGGGGGCCGGGCTGAAGCTTTCTTT. Translated, it gives CASSATGGRAEAFF.

The rearrangement uses TRBV7-9 and TRBJ2-1; 9 nucleotides agree with TRBD2. This CDR3 has 14 amino acids. Germline V CDR1 and CDR2: SEHNR, FQNEAQ (reference sequence). With 4 bases clipped from V and 7 bases from J, the junction kept 5 bases outside the gene matches. The CDR3 protein is CASSSREGPNEQFF. DNA for the CDR3: TGTGCCAGCAGCTCGCGGGAGGGCCCAAATGAGCAGTTCTTC. Full variable domain (rest looked up from reference TRBV7-9 and TRBJ2-1): DTGVSQNPRHKITKRGQNVTFRCDPISEHNRLYWYRQTLGQGPEFLTYFQNEAQLEKSRLLSDRFSAERPKGSFSTLEIQRTEQGDSAMYLCASSSREGPNEQFFGPGTRLTVL.

On this clone itself: The junction shows a germline mismatch at one end, possibly a read error. V is TRBV7-7 and J is TRBJ2-3; 9 bases fit TRBD2. The germline V gene encodes CDR1 SSHAT and CDR2 FNYEAQ (reference sequence). The CDR3 consists of 17 residues. CDR3 sequence (DNA): TGTGCTAGCAGCTTTCCCCCCGCGGGAGGGAGCACAGATACGCAGTATTTT. This translates into CASSFPPAGGSTDTQYF.

This sequence joins TRBV27 and TRBJ2-3; D is perhaps TRBD1 (6 bases). Trimming removed 7 bases at V and 4 bases at J, with 18 bases between. This CDR3 is built from 15 residues. The germline CDR1 and CDR2 sequences are MNHEY and SMNVEV (reference sequence). The CDR3 loop is CASIPAGAESDTQYF. The CDR3 nucleotides read TGTGCCAGCATCCCAGCAGGGGCTGAATCAGATACGCAGTATTTT.

The genes are TRBV6-4 and TRBJ2-3; maybe TRBD2 (7 bases). The CDR3 contains 15 residues. V lost 2 bases and J 4 bases, leaving 13 bases between the germline ends. Germline V gene lookup returns CDR1 MRHNA and CDR2 SNTAGT. The CDR3 region has the DNA TGTGCCAGCAGTGACGGGGAGGGGGGATCAGATACGCAGTATTTT. The encoded protein is CASSDGEGGSDTQYF.

The chain is built from TRBV6-1 and TRBJ2-5; D remains ambiguous. The DNA end is more similar to TRBJ2-7, so the J call may be wrong. The length of the CDR3 is 12 residues. CDR1 and CDR2 from the germline V gene are MNHNS and SASEGT. As DNA, the CDR3 is TGTGCCAGCAGTGAGAGCTCCTACGAGCAGTACTTC. Amino acid sequence: CASSESSYEQYF.

The chain uses TRBV29-1 and TRBJ2-5, with D perhaps TRBD1 (7 bases). The CDR3 covers 13 residues. Germline CDR1 SQVTM, CDR2 ANQGSEA. V lost 6 bases, J lost 1 base, and 12 bases lay in between. The DNA of the CDR3 is TGCAGCGTGGGGGGACAGCGCCAAGAGACCCAGTACTTC. It specifies CSVGGQRQETQYF.

This clone has just one count. This chain uses TRBV28 with TRBJ2-3, with D possibly matching TRBD2 (5 bases). V dropped 6 bases and J dropped 2 bases, with 15 bases sitting between them. The CDR3 is 15 residues long. CDR1 and CDR2 (germline): MDHEN, SYDVKM. For the CDR3, the DNA is TGTGCCAGCAGGTATACTAGGATTCTCACAGATACGCAGTATTTT. Protein: CASRYTRILTDTQYF. The full variable domain, rest sourced from reference TRBV28 and TRBJ2-3, is DVKVTQSSRYLVKRTGEKVFLECVQDMDHENMFWYRQDPGLGLRLIYFSYDVKMKEKGDIPEGYSVSREKKERFSLILESASTNQTSMYLCASRYTRILTDTQYFGPGTRLTVL.

J is TRBJ2-3 and V is TRBV7-9; 9 bases map to TRBD2. The V gene's germline CDR1 is SEHNR and CDR2 FQNEAQ (reference sequence). V lost 3 bases to trimming and J lost 9 bases; unmatched junction nucleotides: 13. The CDR3 totals 16 residues. The CDR3 DNA follows: TGTGCCAGCAGCTTCTTTGCGGGAGGGCCTTTCTCCACGCAGTATTTT. Its translation is CASSFFAGGPFSTQYF. Looking up the rest from reference TRBV7-9 and TRBJ2-3 gives the full variable domain: DTGVSQNPRHKITKRGQNVTFRCDPISEHNRLYWYRQTLGQGPEFLTYFQNEAQLEKSRLLSDRFSAERPKGSFSTLEIQRTEQGDSAMYLCASSFFAGGPFSTQYFGPGTRLTVL.

This sequence joins TRBV15 and TRBJ2-1; 8 nucleotides agree with TRBD2. V lost 5 bases and J lost 3; bases outside the gene matches: 9. The CDR3 runs 16 residues. Germline V gives CDR1 LNHNV, CDR2 YYDKDF (reference sequence). The CDR3 protein is CATSRKSGGNYNEQFF. CDR3 sequence (DNA): TGTGCCACCAGCCGTAAGAGCGGGGGAAACTACAATGAGCAGTTCTTC.

V and J are TRBV30 and TRBJ2-5, with 7 bases matching TRBD2. Germline V gene lookup returns CDR1 GTSNPN and CDR2 SVGIG (reference sequence). This CDR3 has 19 residues. The V segment lost 0 bases and the J segment 2 bases; nucleotides outside the gene matches: 18. CDR3: CAWSVLGSGRGTKQETQYF. The CDR3 DNA is TGTGCCTGGAGTGTATTAGGCTCGGGGAGGGGTACCAAACAAGAGACCCAGTACTTC.

The table lists this clone with a few counts. This sequence joins TRBV2 and TRBJ1-5; no definite D call. This CDR3 has 14 amino acids. Between the trimmed V and J ends, which lost 4 bases and 5 bases, there was a span of 12 bases. Germline-derived CDR1 and CDR2 are SNHLY and FYNNEI. DNA of the CDR3: TGTGCCAGCAGTGTGGCGCGGGGTTATCAGCCCCAGCATTTT. Protein sequence: CASSVARGYQPQHF.

The chain combines TRBV12-5 with TRBJ2-2; TRBD2 agrees at 9 bases. The CDR3 is 16 amino acids. Germline V lookup: CDR1 LGHNT, CDR2 FRNRAP. J was trimmed by 1 base and V by 4 bases; bases with no gene match: 4. The CDR3 DNA is TGTGCTAGTGGTTCCCTAGCGGGGCTGAACACCGGGGAGCTGTTTTTT. The encoded protein is CASGSLAGLNTGELFF. Using reference TRBV12-5 and TRBJ2-2 for the parts outside the CDR3, the full variable domain is DARVTQTPRHKVTEMGQEVTMRCQPILGHNTVFWYRQTMMQGLELLAYFRNRAPLDDSGMPKDRFSAEMPDATLATLKIQPSEPRDSAVYFCASGSLAGLNTGELFFGEGSRLTVL.

The V gene is TRBV6-6, the J gene TRBJ2-1; D gene unclear. CDR1 is MNHNY, CDR2 SVGAGI, per germline (reference sequence). Trimming shortened V by 5 bases and J by 4 bases, and 3 bases separated the two germline ends. There are 11 residues in the CDR3. The CDR3 DNA follows: TGTGCCAGCAGTCCTTACAATGAGCAGTTCTTC. As protein: CASSPYNEQFF.

This sequence joins TRBV4-1 and TRBJ2-2; 9 nucleotides match TRBD2. Per germline, CDR1 MGHRA and CDR2 YSYEKL. The CDR3 has 16 amino acids. After removal of 3 bases from V and 0 bases from J, the junction contained 2 bases not matched to a gene. This CDR3 reads CASSQERGANTGELFF. In DNA, the CDR3 is TGCGCCAGCAGCCAGGAGCGGGGGGCGAACACCGGGGAGCTGTTTTTT.